Presented here are 8 T cell receptor beta chains from one specimen sequenced in a study of low-dose radiotherapy and immunotherapy resistance in tumors. TRAV- and TRBV-specific primers primed first-strand cDNA, covering alpha and beta chains. TCRs underwent 20 PCR cycles of amplification with a constant-region primer and V-primer adapter. TCRdb used MiXCR to reprocess the reads, holding one entry per CDR3 protein. Among tens of thousands of distinct CDR3 sequences, 9.4% were seen once, and the ten largest hold around 1%. The time point here: before trial treatment. The sequencing used PBMCs, collected before treatment. The receptors stem from a male donor with prostate cancer.

This clonotype showed up many times. The V and J genes are TRBV12-3 or TRBV12-4 and TRBJ2-5, with D tentatively TRBD1 (6 bases). The CDR3 covers 14 residues. V dropped 3 bases and J dropped 2 bases, with 10 bases sitting between them. Here the CDR3 reads CASSLRGGQETQYF. CDR3 nucleotides: TGTGCCAGCAGTTTGAGAGGGGGACAAGAGACCCAGTACTTC.

This clonotype occurred once. The chain uses TRBV29-1 and TRBJ2-5, with TRBD1 matching over 8 bases. The CDR3 spans 13 residues. Germline V lookup: CDR1 SQVTM, CDR2 ANQGSEA. The junction had 5 bases not matched to a gene; V was cut back by 3 bases and J by 5 bases. CDR3 in amino acids: CSVEAGGAETQYF. In nucleotides, the CDR3 is TGCAGCGTTGAGGCAGGGGGCGCGGAGACCCAGTACTTC.

This clonotype was observed at least ten times. A read error may explain this, as a much larger clone is one base away. This sequence joins TRBV28 and TRBJ2-7; D perhaps matches TRBD2 (5 bases). Looked up from germline, CDR1 is MDHEN and CDR2 is SYDVKM. The CDR3 sequence is 16 residues long. The CDR3 region has the DNA TGTGCCGGCAGTTTACTGGGCGGGTCGGACTCCTACGAGCAGTACTTC. This translates into CAGSLLGGSDSYEQYF.

This clonotype has more than one count but fewer than ten. V and J are TRBV4-3 and TRBJ2-2, with D perhaps TRBD2 (6 bases). This CDR3 is 16 amino acids long. V was shortened by 0 bases and J by 1 base, with 9 bases between the two germline ends. CDR1 and CDR2 (germline): LGHNA, YSLEER. The CDR3 DNA sequence: TGCGCCAGCAGCCAAGATGCGGGGCGGAACACCGGGGAGCTGTTTTTT. This codes for CASSQDAGRNTGELFF.

This clonotype was seen a handful of times. The chain recombines TRBV2 with TRBJ2-2, with D maybe TRBD2 (5 bases). V was shortened by 8 bases and J by 6 bases, with 10 bases between the two germline ends. The germline V gene encodes CDR1 SNHLY and CDR2 FYNNEI. The CDR3 spans 12 residues. DNA of the CDR3: TGTGCCAGCGGAGCGGTCGCCGGGGAGCTGTTTTTT. Its translation is CASGAVAGELFF.

This clonotype was seen many times. The V gene is TRBV4-3, the J gene TRBJ2-2, with 8 bases aligning to TRBD1. Germline-derived CDR1 and CDR2 are LGHNA and YSLEER. This CDR3 is built from 14 residues. V lost 3 bases and J lost 7; bases outside the gene matches: 4. CDR3 protein: CASSQQGAGGELFF. The CDR3, as DNA: TGCGCCAGCAGCCAGCAGGGGGCAGGCGGGGAGCTGTTTTTT.

In its sample, this clonotype was seen many times. The chain couples TRBV7-2 to TRBJ1-2; TRBD1 might be the D (5 bases). The germline V and J ends were trimmed by 6 bases and 4 bases, with 18 bases remaining between them. The CDR3 contains 15 residues. Germline CDR1 and CDR2: SGHTA and FQGNSA. The CDR3 loop is CASSRTGTGAYGYTF. CDR3 nucleotides: TGTGCCAGCAGTCGCACGGGAACTGGGGCCTATGGCTACACCTTC.

In this sample, this clonotype turned up many times. V is TRBV6-2 or TRBV6-3 and J is TRBJ1-1; the D gene is possibly TRBD1 (5 bases). The CDR3 runs to 14 residues. Per germline, CDR1 MNHEY and CDR2 SVGEGT. V was shortened by 5 bases and J by 1 base, with 11 bases between the two germline ends. This chain's CDR3 is CASSQRTPNTEAFF. As DNA, the CDR3 is TGTGCCAGCAGTCAAAGGACACCGAACACTGAAGCTTTCTTT.